The clone carrying this T cell receptor beta chain came up a few times. The antigen remains undetermined. Within the sample, other DNA sequences also encode this same CDR3. The sample comes from a study of cytomegalovirus exposure and HLA in healthy donors. The study, taken as a whole, reports: An analysis was carried out at a later point. It showed that HLA-associated TCR beta chains were more clonally expanded than equally common non-associated chains.

Researchers ran the PCR with 60 Vbeta and 13 Jbeta primers. Profiling relied on immunoSEQ multiplex PCR, and the TCRdb table lists in-frame clones only, not all of them. The sample includes about 180,000 clones, around 77% of them seen just once. The V gene end was trimmed by 0 bases and the J gene end by 6 bases; junction bases not matched to a gene: 4. Germline loops: CDR1 SGHRS, CDR2 YFSETQ. There are 15 residues in the CDR3. V is TRBV5-1 and J is TRBJ2-2; 8 nucleotides match TRBD1. The clonotype originates from a man in his sixties in good health and CMV-seronegative. Sequenced: PBMCs. The chain's CDR3 is CASSLGQGAAGELFF. DNA for the CDR3: TGCGCCAGCAGCTTGGGGCAGGGGGCAGCCGGGGAGCTGTTTTTT.